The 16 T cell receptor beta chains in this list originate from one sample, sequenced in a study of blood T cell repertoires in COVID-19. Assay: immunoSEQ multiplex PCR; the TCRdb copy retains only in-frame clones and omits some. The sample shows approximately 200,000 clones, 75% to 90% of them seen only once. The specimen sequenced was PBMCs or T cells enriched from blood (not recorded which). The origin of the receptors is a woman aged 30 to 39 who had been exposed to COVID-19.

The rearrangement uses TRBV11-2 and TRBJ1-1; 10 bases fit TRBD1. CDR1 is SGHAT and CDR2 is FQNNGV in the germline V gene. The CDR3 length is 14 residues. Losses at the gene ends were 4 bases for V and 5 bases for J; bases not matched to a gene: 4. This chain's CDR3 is CASSWGQGRTEAFF. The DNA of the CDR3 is TGTGCCAGCAGCTGGGGACAGGGGAGGACTGAAGCTTTCTTT.

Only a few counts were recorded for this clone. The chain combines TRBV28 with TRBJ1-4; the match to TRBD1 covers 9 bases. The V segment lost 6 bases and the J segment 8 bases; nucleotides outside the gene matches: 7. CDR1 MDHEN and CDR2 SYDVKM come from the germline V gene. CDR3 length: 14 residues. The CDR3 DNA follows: TGTGCCAGCAGCGCGGGACAGGGTTTGGAAAAACTGTTTTTT. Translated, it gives CASSAGQGLEKLFF. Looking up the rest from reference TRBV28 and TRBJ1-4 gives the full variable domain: DVKVTQSSRYLVKRTGEKVFLECVQDMDHENMFWYRQDPGLGLRLIYFSYDVKMKEKGDIPEGYSVSREKKERFSLILESASTNQTSMYLCASSAGQGLEKLFFGSGTQLSVL.

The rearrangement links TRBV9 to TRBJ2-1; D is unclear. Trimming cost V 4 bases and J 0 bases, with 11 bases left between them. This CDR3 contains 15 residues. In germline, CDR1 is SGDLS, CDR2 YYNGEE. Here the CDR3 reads CASSPLGSSYNEQFF. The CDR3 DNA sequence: TGTGCCAGCAGCCCCCTGGGCAGCTCCTACAATGAGCAGTTCTTC.

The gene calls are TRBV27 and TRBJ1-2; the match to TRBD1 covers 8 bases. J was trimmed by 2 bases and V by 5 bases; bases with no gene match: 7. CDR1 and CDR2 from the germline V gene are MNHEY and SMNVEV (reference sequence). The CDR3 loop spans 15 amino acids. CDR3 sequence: CASSLNRDRNYGYTF. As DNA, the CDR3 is TGTGCCAGCAGTCTAAACCGGGACAGGAACTATGGCTACACCTTC.

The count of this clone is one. CDR3 sequence reads: CASSEAGGPRPNNYGYTF. DNA for the CDR3: TGTGCCAGCAGTGAAGCAGGGGGCCCGCGACCCAACAACTATGGCTACACCTTC. V gene TRBV2 combines with J gene TRBJ1-2, with 7 bases that match TRBD1. Germline V gene data show CDR1 as SNHLY and CDR2 as FYNNEI. The CDR3 totals 18 residues. Trimming cost V 0 bases and J 2 bases; bases outside gene matches: 12.

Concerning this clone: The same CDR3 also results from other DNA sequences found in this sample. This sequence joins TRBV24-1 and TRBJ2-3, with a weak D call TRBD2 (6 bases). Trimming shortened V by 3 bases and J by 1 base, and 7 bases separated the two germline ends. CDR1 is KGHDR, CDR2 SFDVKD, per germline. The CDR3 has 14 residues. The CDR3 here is CATSDPGGTDTQYF. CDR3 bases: TGTGCCACCAGTGATCCGGGGGGCACAGATACGCAGTATTTT.

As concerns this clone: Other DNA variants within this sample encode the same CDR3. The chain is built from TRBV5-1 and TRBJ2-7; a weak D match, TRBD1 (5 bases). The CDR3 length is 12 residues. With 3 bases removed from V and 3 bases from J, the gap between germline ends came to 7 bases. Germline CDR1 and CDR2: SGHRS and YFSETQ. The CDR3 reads CASSSGIYEQYF. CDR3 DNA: TGCGCCAGCAGCTCAGGGATCTACGAGCAGTACTTC.

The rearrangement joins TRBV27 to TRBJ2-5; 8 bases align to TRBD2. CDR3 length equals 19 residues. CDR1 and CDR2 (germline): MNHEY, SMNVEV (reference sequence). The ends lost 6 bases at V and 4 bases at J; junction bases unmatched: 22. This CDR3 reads CASRMGSGGGGPSRETQYF. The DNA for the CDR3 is TGTGCCAGCAGAATGGGCTCTGGGGGCGGGGGGCCGTCAAGAGAGACCCAGTACTTC.

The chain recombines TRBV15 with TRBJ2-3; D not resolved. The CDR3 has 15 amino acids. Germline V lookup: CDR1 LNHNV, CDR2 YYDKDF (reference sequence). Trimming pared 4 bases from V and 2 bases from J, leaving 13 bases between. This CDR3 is CATSITRTFTDTQYF. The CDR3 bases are TGTGCCACCAGCATAACCAGAACCTTCACAGATACGCAGTATTTT.

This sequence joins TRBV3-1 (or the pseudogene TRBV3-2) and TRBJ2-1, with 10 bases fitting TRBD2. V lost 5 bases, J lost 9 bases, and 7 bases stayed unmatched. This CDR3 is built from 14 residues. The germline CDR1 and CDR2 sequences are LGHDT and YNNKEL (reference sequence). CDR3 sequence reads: CASSDSGGAGEQFF. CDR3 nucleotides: TGTGCCAGCAGCGACAGCGGGGGGGCAGGTGAGCAGTTCTTC.

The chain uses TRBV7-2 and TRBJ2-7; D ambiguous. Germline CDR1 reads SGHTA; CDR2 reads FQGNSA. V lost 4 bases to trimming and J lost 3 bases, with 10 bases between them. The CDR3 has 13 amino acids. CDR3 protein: CASSSGKYYEQYF. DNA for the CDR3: TGTGCCAGCAGCTCAGGAAAATACTACGAGCAGTACTTC. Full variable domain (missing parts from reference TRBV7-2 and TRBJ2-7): GAGVSQSPSNKVTEKGKDVELRCDPISGHTALYWYRQSLGQGLEFLIYFQGNSAPDKSGLPSDRFSAERTGGSVSTLTIQRTQQEDSAVYLCASSSGKYYEQYFGPGTRLTVT.

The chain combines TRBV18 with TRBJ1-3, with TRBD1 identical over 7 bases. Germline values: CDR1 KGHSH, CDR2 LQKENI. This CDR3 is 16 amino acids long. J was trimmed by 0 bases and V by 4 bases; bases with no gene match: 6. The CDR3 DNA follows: TGTGCCAGCTCACGACAGGGAATCGGCTCTGGAAACACCATATATTTT. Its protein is CASSRQGIGSGNTIYF.

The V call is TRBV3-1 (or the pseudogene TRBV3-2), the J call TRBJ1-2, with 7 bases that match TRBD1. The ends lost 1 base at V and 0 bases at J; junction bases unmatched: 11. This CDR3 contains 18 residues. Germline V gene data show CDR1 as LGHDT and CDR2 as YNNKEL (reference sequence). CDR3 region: CASSQVRGRGTPNYGYTF. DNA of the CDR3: TGTGCCAGCAGCCAAGTTCGGGGCAGGGGGACCCCTAACTATGGCTACACCTTC.

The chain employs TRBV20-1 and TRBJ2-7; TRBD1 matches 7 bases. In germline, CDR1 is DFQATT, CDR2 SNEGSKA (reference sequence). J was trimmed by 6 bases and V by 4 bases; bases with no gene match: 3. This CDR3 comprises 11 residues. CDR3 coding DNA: TGCAGTGCTATTAGACAGGGCGAGCAGTACTTC. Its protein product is CSAIRQGEQYF.

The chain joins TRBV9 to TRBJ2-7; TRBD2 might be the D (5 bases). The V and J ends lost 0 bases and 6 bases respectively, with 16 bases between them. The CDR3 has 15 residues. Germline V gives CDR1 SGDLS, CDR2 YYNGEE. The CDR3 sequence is CASSVGPEGKSEQYF. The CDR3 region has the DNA TGTGCCAGCAGCGTAGGTCCCGAGGGAAAAAGCGAGCAGTACTTC.

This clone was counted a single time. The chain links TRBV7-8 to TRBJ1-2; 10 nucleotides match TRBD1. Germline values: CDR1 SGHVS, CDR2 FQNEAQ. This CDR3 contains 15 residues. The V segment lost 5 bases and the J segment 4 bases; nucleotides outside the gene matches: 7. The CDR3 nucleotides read TGTGCCAGCAGCCGAGATGGACAGGGGGGCTATGGCTACACCTTC. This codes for CASSRDGQGGYGYTF.